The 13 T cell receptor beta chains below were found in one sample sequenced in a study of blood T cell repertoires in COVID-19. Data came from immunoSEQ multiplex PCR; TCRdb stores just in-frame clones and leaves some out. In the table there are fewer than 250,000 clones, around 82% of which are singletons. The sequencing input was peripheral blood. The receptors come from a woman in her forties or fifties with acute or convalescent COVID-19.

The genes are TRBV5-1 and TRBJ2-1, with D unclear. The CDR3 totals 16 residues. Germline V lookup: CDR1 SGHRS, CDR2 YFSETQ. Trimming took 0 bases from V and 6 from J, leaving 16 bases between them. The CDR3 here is CASSLGSRESSNEQFF. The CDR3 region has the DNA TGCGCCAGCAGCTTGGGGTCGCGAGAAAGTTCCAATGAGCAGTTCTTC. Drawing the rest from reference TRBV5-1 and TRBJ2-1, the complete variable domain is KAGVTQTPRYLIKTRGQQVTLSCSPISGHRSVSWYQQTPGQGLQFLFEYFSETQRNKGNFPGRFSGRQFSNSRSEMNVSTLELGDSALYLCASSLGSRESSNEQFFGPGTRLTVL.

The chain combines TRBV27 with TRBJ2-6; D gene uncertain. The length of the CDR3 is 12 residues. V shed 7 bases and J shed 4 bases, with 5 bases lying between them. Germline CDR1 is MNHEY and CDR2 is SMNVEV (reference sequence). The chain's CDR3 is CASTKGANVLTF. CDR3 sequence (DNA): TGTGCCAGCACCAAAGGGGCCAACGTCCTGACTTTC.

The DNA for the CDR3 is TGTGCCACAAACAGGGCCATTGGCGATGAGCAGTTCTTC. Its protein is CATNRAIGDEQFF. This sequence joins TRBV10-3 and TRBJ2-1; D might be TRBD1 (6 bases). Germline CDR1 and CDR2: ENHRY and SYGVKD. Trimming took off 10 bases at V and 8 bases at J, with 18 bases between the two ends. This CDR3 comprises 13 residues.

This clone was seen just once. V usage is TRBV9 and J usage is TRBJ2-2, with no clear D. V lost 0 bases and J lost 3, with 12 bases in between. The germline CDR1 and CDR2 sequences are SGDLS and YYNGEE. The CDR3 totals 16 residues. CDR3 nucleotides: TGTGCCAGCAGCGTAGGGGCAGAACCTTACACCGGGGAGCTGTTTTTT. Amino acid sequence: CASSVGAEPYTGELFF.

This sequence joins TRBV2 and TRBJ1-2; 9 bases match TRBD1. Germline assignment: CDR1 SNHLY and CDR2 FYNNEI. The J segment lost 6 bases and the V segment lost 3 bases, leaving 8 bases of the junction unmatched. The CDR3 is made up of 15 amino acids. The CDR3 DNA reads TGTGCCAGCAGTGACTTAAACAGGGGGCACAATGGCTACACCTTC. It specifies CASSDLNRGHNGYTF.

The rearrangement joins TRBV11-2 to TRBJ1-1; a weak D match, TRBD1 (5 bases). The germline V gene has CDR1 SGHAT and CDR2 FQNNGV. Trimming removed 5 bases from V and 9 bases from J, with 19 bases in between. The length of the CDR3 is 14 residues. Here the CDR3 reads CASSPPLGVLKAFF. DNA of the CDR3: TGTGCCAGCAGCCCCCCCCTAGGGGTGTTGAAAGCTTTCTTT. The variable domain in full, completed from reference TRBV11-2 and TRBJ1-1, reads EAGVAQSPRYKIIEKRQSVAFWCNPISGHATLYWYQQILGQGPKLLIQFQNNGVVDDSQLPKDRFSAERLKGVDSTLKIQPAKLEDSAVYLCASSPPLGVLKAFFGQGTRLTVV.

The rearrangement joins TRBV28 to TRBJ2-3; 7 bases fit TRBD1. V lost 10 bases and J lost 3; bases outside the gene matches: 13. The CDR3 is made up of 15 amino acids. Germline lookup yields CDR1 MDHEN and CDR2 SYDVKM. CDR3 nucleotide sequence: TGTGCCACCGGCAGACAGGGCGTTGGTACAGATACGCAGTATTTT. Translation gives CATGRQGVGTDTQYF.

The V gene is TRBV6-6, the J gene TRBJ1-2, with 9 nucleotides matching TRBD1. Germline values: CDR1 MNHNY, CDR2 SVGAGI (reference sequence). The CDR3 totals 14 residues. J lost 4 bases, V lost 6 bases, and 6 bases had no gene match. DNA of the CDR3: TGTGCCAGCAGGGGACAGGGTGTTAGCTATGGCTACACCTTC. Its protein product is CASRGQGVSYGYTF.

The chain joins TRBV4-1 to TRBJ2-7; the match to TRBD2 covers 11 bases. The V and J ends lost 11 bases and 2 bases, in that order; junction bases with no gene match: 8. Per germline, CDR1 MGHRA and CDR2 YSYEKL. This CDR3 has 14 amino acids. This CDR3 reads CAQLPGLAAYEQYF. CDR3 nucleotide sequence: TGCGCCCAACTTCCGGGACTAGCGGCCTACGAGCAGTACTTC.

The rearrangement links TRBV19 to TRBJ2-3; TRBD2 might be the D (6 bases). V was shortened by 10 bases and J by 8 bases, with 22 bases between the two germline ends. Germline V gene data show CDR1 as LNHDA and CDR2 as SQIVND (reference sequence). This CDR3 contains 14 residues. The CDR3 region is CATGERIGVGTQYF. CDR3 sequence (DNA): TGTGCCACGGGGGAGCGGATCGGAGTGGGTACGCAGTATTTT. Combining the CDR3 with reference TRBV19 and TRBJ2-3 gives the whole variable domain DGGITQSPKYLFRKEGQNVTLSCEQNLNHDAMYWYRQDPGQGLRLIYYSQIVNDFQKGDIAEGYSVSREKKESFPLTVTSAQKNPTAFYLCATGERIGVGTQYFGPGTRLTVL.

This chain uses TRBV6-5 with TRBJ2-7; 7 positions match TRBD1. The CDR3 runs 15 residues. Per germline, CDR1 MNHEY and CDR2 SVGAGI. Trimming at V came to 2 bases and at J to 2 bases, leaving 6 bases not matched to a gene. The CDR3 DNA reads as TGTGCCAGCAGTTACGGACAGGTCGCTACCTACGAGCAGTACTTC. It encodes CASSYGQVATYEQYF.

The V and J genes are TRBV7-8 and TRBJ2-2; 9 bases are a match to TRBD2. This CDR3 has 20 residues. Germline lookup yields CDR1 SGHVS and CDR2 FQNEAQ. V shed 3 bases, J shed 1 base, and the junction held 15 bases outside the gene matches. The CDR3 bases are TGTGCCAGCAGCTTGACCCCGGGACTAGCTCGAGCCCTGAACACCGGGGAGCTGTTTTTT. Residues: CASSLTPGLARALNTGELFF.

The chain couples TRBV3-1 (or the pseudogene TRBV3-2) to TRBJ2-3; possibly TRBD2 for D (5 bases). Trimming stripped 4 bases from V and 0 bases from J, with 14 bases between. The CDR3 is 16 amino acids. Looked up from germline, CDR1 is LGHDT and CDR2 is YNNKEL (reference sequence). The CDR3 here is CASSLGGRMSTDTQYF. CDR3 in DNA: TGTGCCAGCAGCCTTGGCGGGCGGATGAGCACAGATACGCAGTATTTT.